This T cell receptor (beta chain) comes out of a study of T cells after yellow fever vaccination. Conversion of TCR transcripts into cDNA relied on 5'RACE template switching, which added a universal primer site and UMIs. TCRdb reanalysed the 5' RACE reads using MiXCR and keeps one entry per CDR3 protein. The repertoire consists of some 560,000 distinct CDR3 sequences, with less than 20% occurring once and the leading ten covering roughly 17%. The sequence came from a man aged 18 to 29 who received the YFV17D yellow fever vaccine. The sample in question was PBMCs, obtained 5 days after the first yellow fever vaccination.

CDR3 bases: TGTGCCAGCAGACAGGACCGGGATAGCAATCAGCCCCAGCATTTT. Protein sequence: CASRQDRDSNQPQHF. V and J are TRBV6-2 or TRBV6-3 and TRBJ1-5, with TRBD1 as a possible D gene (5 bases). Per the germline V gene, CDR1 is MNHEY and CDR2 is SVGEGT. Trimming took off 6 bases at V and 0 bases at J, with 12 bases between the two ends. The CDR3 totals 15 residues.